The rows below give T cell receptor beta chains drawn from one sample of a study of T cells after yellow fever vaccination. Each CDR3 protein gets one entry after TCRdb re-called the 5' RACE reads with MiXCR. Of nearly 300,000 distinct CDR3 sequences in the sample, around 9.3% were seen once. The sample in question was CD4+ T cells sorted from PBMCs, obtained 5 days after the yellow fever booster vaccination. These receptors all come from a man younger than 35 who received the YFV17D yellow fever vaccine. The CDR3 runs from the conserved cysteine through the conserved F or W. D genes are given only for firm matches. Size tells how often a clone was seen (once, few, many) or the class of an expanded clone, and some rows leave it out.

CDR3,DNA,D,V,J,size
CASSLPGQFTQYF,TGTGCCAGCAGCCTCCCCGGCCAATTTACGCAGTATTTT,-,TRBV3-1,TRBJ2-3,-
CASSHLGQGPRNTIYF,TGCGCCAGCAGCCACCTCGGACAGGGCCCCCGAAACACCATATATTTT,TRBD1,TRBV4-1,TRBJ1-3,few
CASSLAQGSGNTIYF,TGTGCCAGCAGCTTAGCCCAGGGATCTGGAAACACCATATATTTT,-,TRBV7-2,TRBJ1-3,-
CASTPRPTGHTEAFF,TGTGCCAGCACCCCAAGACCCACAGGGCACACTGAAGCTTTCTTT,-,TRBV6-5,TRBJ1-1,many
CASRVPGQDVSSYNSPLHF,TGTGCCAGCAGGGTACCGGGACAGGATGTGAGCTCCTATAATTCACCCCTCCACTTT,TRBD1,TRBV6-1,TRBJ1-6,few
CASIRQGSGGYTF,TGTGCCAGCATTAGACAGGGGTCGGGTGGCTACACCTTC,TRBD1,TRBV12-3/TRBV12-4,TRBJ1-2,few
CSVEEARGHSQQYF,TGCAGCGTTGAAGAAGCCAGGGGGCACTCCCAGCAGTACTTC,TRBD1,TRBV29-1,TRBJ2-7,-
CASSLYGTSVYNEQFF,TGTGCCAGCAGCTTATATGGGACTAGCGTGTACAATGAGCAGTTCTTC,TRBD2,TRBV7-2,TRBJ2-1,few
CASSVSGDQYTQYF,TGTGCCAGCAGCGTGAGCGGGGACCAGTATACGCAGTATTTT,TRBD2,TRBV9,TRBJ2-3,few
CSVERDTGELFF,TGCAGCGTTGAAAGGGACACCGGGGAGCTGTTTTTT,-,TRBV29-1,TRBJ2-2,-
CSAEGGGRVADTQYF,TGCAGCGCCGAGGGGGGAGGGAGGGTAGCAGATACGCAGTATTTT,-,TRBV29-1,TRBJ2-3,-
CASSPRQVVNTEAFF,TGTGCCAGCAGTCCCCGACAGGTTGTGAACACTGAAGCTTTCTTT,-,TRBV27,TRBJ1-1,few
CSASVDTEAFF,TGCAGTGCTAGTGTTGACACTGAAGCTTTCTTT,-,TRBV20-1,TRBJ1-1,few
CASSSQGISDTQYF,TGCGCCAGCAGCTCCCAGGGGATCTCGGATACGCAGTATTTT,-,TRBV5-1,TRBJ2-3,-
CSVEYRGVDTQYF,TGCAGCGTTGAATATAGGGGGGTAGATACGCAGTATTTT,-,TRBV29-1,TRBJ2-3,few
CASRQDITTDTQYF,TGTGCCAGCAGACAAGACATAACCACAGATACGCAGTATTTT,-,TRBV12-3/TRBV12-4,TRBJ2-3,few
CASSRLGGQGNTEAFF,TGCGCCAGCAGCCGCCTAGGGGGACAGGGAAACACTGAAGCTTTCTTT,TRBD1,TRBV4-1,TRBJ1-1,-
CASSQDVNTDTQYF,TGCGCCAGCAGCCAAGATGTAAACACAGATACGCAGTATTTT,-,TRBV4-3,TRBJ2-3,-
CASSLQGKNTEAFF,TGTGCCAGCAGCTTACAGGGGAAGAACACTGAAGCTTTCTTT,-,TRBV7-8,TRBJ1-1,many
CSVDTWNTEAFF,TGCAGCGTGGACACGTGGAACACTGAAGCTTTCTTT,-,TRBV29-1,TRBJ1-1,many